This T cell receptor beta chain came from a study of patients and donors after allogeneic stem cell transplantation. A single record per CDR3 protein comes from TCRdb applying MiXCR to the RT-PCR reads. The profile covers about 960,000 distinct CDR3 sequences, with about a sixth appearing a single time and under 6.5% taken by the ten largest. This clonotype originated in a human donor who was either an allogeneic HSCT recipient or a stem cell or donor lymphocyte infusion donor (not recorded which). It is not recorded whose cells these are; they may come from a transplant donor. Material: blood, either unsorted or a sorted T cell fraction (not recorded which).

CDR3 sequence reads: CASRPQTGGAGYGYTF. The DNA for the CDR3 is TGTGCCAGTAGACCTCAAACAGGGGGCGCTGGGTATGGCTACACCTTC. The V gene is TRBV19, the J gene TRBJ1-2; 9 positions match TRBD1. V lost 6 bases, J lost 5 bases, and 13 bases stayed unmatched. CDR1 is LNHDA and CDR2 is SQIVND in the germline V gene (reference sequence). The CDR3 is 16 amino acids.